The T cell receptor (beta chain) under discussion was sequenced for a study of molecular identifiers for immune sequencing clone quantification. In its sample, this clonotype was seen many times. This CDR3 comprises 14 residues. Germline-derived CDR1 and CDR2 are MGHDK and SYGVNS. The V gene lost 3 bases and the J gene lost 0 bases, with 9 bases spanning the gap. TCRdb fed the PCR reads into MiXCR, producing one record per CDR3 protein. Of about 86,000 distinct CDR3 sequences in the sample, around a quarter were seen once. The genes are TRBV25-1 and TRBJ2-7; D might be TRBD2 (6 bases). The source is a human donor in good health. Some libraries in this study had Jurkat cell RNA spiked in. The source material was naive CD8+ T cells from blood, with Jurkat cell RNA spiked in. Indicated subset: FACS-sorted CD8+CD4-CCR7+CD45RA+ naive T cells. For the CDR3, the DNA is TGTGCCAGCAGTGACGAGGGACTCTCCTACGAGCAGTACTTC. It specifies CASSDEGLSYEQYF.